This T cell receptor beta chain was sequenced in a study of T cell responses to AZD1222 COVID-19 vaccine. General study points: Seropositivity was recorded at baseline in only 6 or 7 AZD1222 recipients.

Per the germline V gene, CDR1 is MGHDK and CDR2 is SYGVNS. Losses at the gene ends were 8 bases for V and 3 bases for J; bases not matched to a gene: 4. The CDR3 is 14 amino acids. Here immunoSEQ multiplex PCR was the method, and the copy in TCRdb shows in-frame clones only, minus some. The profile covers around 130,000 clones, with about 90% appearing a single time and less than 6.5% taken by the ten largest. Notes on this clone: Its matching antigen is unknown.

The sequence derives from an adult in good health. V gene TRBV25-1 combines with J gene TRBJ2-2; the match to TRBD1 covers 9 bases. Source: peripheral blood, taken on day 0 of AZD1222 vaccination. The CDR3, as DNA: TGTGCCAGCGGGACAGGGCGGGACACCGGGGAGCTGTTTTTT. Protein sequence: CASGTGRDTGELFF.